This T cell receptor (beta chain) is drawn from a study of Graves' ophthalmopathy and Graves' hyperthyroidism. As the template, RNA transcripts were used to amplify TCR beta CDR3 regions. In the first round, RT-PCR was carried out with HTBI primers, and a multiplex PCR formed the second round. TCRdb redid the calling of the multiplex PCR reads with MiXCR, one entry per CDR3 protein. The sample lists 150,000 to 200,000 distinct CDR3 sequences; approximately 40% were seen once. CDR3 length: 15 amino acids. The germline CDR1 and CDR2 sequences are SGDLS and YYNGEE. The V gene lost 0 bases and the J gene lost 1 base, with 5 bases spanning the gap. Clinical symptoms, serum thyroxine, TRAb, thyroid ultrasound and orbital computed tomography formed the basis of diagnosis. This clonotype was seen ten or more times.

This TCR was recovered from a young man with Graves' ophthalmopathy. The genes are TRBV9 and TRBJ2-6; D gene unclear. Sequencing was done on a sample of peripheral blood. The CDR3 coding sequence is TGTGCCAGCAGCGTAGAAGGATCTGGGGCCAACGTCCTGACTTTC. Protein: CASSVEGSGANVLTF.